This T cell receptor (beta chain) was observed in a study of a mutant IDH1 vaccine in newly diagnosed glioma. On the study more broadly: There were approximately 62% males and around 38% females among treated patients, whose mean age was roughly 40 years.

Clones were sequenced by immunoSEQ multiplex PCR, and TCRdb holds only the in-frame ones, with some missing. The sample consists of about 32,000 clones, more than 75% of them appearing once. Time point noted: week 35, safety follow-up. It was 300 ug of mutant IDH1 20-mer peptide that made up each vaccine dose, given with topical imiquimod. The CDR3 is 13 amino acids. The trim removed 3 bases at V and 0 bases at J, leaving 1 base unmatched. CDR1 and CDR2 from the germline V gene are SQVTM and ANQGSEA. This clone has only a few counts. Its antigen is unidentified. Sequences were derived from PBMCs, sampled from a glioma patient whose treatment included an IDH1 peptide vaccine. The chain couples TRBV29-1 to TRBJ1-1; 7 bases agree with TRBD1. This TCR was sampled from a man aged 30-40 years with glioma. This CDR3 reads CSVEGQLNTEAFF. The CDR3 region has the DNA TGCAGCGTTGAGGGACAGTTGAACACTGAAGCTTTCTTT. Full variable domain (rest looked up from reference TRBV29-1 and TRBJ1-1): SAVISQKPSRDICQRGTSLTIQCQVDSQVTMMFWYRQQPGQSLTLIATANQGSEATYESGFVIDKFPISRPNLTFSTLTVSNMSPEDSSIYLCSVEGQLNTEAFFGQGTRLTVV.